The source of this TCR beta chain is a study of response to subunit inactivated influenza vaccine. This clonotype was found a few times. The antigen is not known. Germline V gene data show CDR1 as MNHNS and CDR2 as SASEGT. Trimming removed 7 bases from V and 6 bases from J; junction bases left unmatched: 10. The CDR3 covers 14 residues. Study-wide findings and caveats: Researchers suggested that each seasonal influenza vaccination recruits few new T cells.

TCRdb passed the RT-PCR reads through MiXCR, listing each CDR3 protein once. The data hold 650,000 or so distinct CDR3 sequences, with 12% to 15% observed a single time. This specimen consisted of PBMCs from blood, obtained 14 to 15 days before vaccination. J is TRBJ1-2 and V is TRBV6-1; TRBD1 matches 8 bases. The TCR sequence derives from a man over 45 who received an inactivated influenza vaccine. CDR3 in DNA: TGTGCCAGCACAAACGACAGGGGACACCATGGCTACACCTTC. Protein product: CASTNDRGHHGYTF.